The clone carrying this TCR beta chain showed up just once. These data belong to a study of blood T cell repertoires in COVID-19. About the research overall: The study drew acute and convalescent COVID-19 samples from the United States, Italy and Spain. In each case, the material was cDNA or gDNA derived from T cells, B-cell-depleted T cells, or PBMCs.

Original handling: Reference gene primer amplification gave estimated nucleated cell counts. Measured with immunoSEQ multiplex PCR; TCRdb has only the in-frame clones, and not every one. Clonal size and the V and J genes are those of that table, whereas D and trimming came from the DNA. The sample has over 50,000 clones; around 70% are singletons. The CDR3 runs 13 residues. Germline values: CDR1 SGHDT, CDR2 YYEEEE. The V and J ends lost 5 bases and 5 bases respectively, with 11 bases between them. This chain uses TRBV5-6 with TRBJ1-3; D not certain. The TCR comes from a woman in her seventies with COVID-19, enrolled during active disease. Sequenced input: peripheral blood. The CDR3 protein is CASSGDGRNTIYF. CDR3 nucleotides: TGTGCCAGCAGTGGAGACGGAAGAAACACCATATATTTT.